The 9 T cell receptor beta chains below were found in one sample sequenced in a study of cytomegalovirus exposure and HLA in healthy donors. Researchers ran the PCR with 60 Vbeta and 13 Jbeta primers. Some clones are missing from TCRdb's copy, which holds only in-frame ones; the method was immunoSEQ multiplex PCR. The sample has 100,000 to 150,000 clones, around 72% seen once. Sequenced: PBMCs. These TCRs come from a man in his forties or fifties in good health and CMV-seropositive.

V gene TRBV27 combines with J gene TRBJ2-1, with a tentative D call TRBD2 (6 bases). The CDR3 extends over 14 amino acids. Trimming shortened V by 1 base and J by 7 bases, and 11 bases separated the two germline ends. Germline CDR1 MNHEY, CDR2 SMNVEV (reference sequence). CDR3 sequence (DNA): TGTGCCAGCAGTTTATACGGGACTGGAAATGAGCAGTTCTTC. It encodes CASSLYGTGNEQFF.

CDR3 DNA sequence: TGCGCCAGCAGCTTGGCTGGCGGACATAATGGCTACACCTTC. Its translation: CASSLAGGHNGYTF. The chain joins TRBV5-1 to TRBJ1-2; D perhaps matches TRBD1 (5 bases). Trimming removed 0 bases at V and 6 bases at J, with 12 bases between. Germline V gene lookup returns CDR1 SGHRS and CDR2 YFSETQ. This CDR3 contains 14 residues.

The chain recombines TRBV6-5 with TRBJ2-7, with 13 bases matching TRBD2. Unmatched junction bases numbered 4, after V lost 4 bases and J lost 4 bases. Per germline, CDR1 MNHEY and CDR2 SVGAGI. This CDR3 spans 15 amino acids. Here the CDR3 DNA reads TGTGCCAGCAGTTTGACTAGCGGGGGGCCTTACGAGCAGTACTTC. Translated: CASSLTSGGPYEQYF.

The chain combines TRBV6-1 with TRBJ1-1, with 8 bases identical to TRBD1. From germline, CDR1 is MNHNS and CDR2 SASEGT. The CDR3 runs to 14 residues. V shed 5 bases, J shed 6 bases, and the junction held 8 bases outside the gene matches. This CDR3 reads CASSSGQGRSEAFF. The CDR3 DNA reads TGTGCCAGCAGTTCCGGACAGGGACGGTCTGAAGCTTTCTTT.

The rearrangement joins TRBV5-1 to TRBJ2-3; 8 positions match TRBD2. With V trimmed by 5 bases and J by 4 bases, 6 bases remained unmatched. Germline CDR1 SGHRS, CDR2 YFSETQ. There are 14 residues in the CDR3. CDR3 coding DNA: TGCGCCAGCAGGGCGGGGGGCGCAGCAGATACGCAGTATTTT. Translated, it gives CASRAGGAADTQYF.

The chain joins TRBV5-1 to TRBJ2-1; D is unresolved. The CDR3 is made up of 15 amino acids. The germline V gene encodes CDR1 SGHRS and CDR2 YFSETQ. V was cut by 4 bases and J by 0 bases, with 11 bases left in between. CDR3 sequence reads: CASSPLFSSYNEQFF. In nucleotides, the CDR3 is TGCGCCAGCAGCCCTTTATTTAGCTCCTACAATGAGCAGTTCTTC.

A word on this clone: Other nucleotide sequences in the sample specify the same CDR3. V gene TRBV29-1 combines with J gene TRBJ2-5, with TRBD1 matching 9 bases. The junction had 1 base not matched to a gene; V was cut back by 6 bases and J by 2 bases. This CDR3 is built from 12 residues. Germline V gives CDR1 SQVTM, CDR2 ANQGSEA. CDR3 in amino acids: CSVGQGQETQYF. The CDR3 nucleotides are TGCAGCGTCGGACAGGGGCAAGAGACCCAGTACTTC.

This chain uses TRBV9 with TRBJ2-2, with D unresolved. This CDR3 is built from 14 residues. CDR1 is SGDLS and CDR2 is YYNGEE in the germline V gene. The ends were cut back, 0 bases at V and 6 bases at J, with 9 bases in the middle. The CDR3 nucleotides are TGTGCCAGCAGCGTAGCTCTCCTTCCCGGGGAGCTGTTTTTT. Protein: CASSVALLPGELFF. Filled out from reference TRBV9 and TRBJ2-2, the complete variable domain reads DSGVTQTPKHLITATGQRVTLRCSPRSGDLSVYWYQQSLDQGLQFLIQYYNGEERAKGNILERFSAQQFPDLHSELNLSSLELGDSALYFCASSVALLPGELFFGEGSRLTVL.

The rearrangement uses TRBV6-6 and TRBJ2-1, with 7 bases matching TRBD2. Germline-derived CDR1 and CDR2 are MNHNY and SVGAGI (reference sequence). CDR3 length: 15 amino acids. The V segment lost 4 bases and the J segment 5 bases; nucleotides outside the gene matches: 8. CDR3 sequence reads: CASSFRDYGHNEQFF. The CDR3 bases are TGTGCCAGCAGTTTCCGGGACTATGGCCACAATGAGCAGTTCTTC.